These T cell receptor beta chains were read from a single sample in a study of blood T cell repertoires in COVID-19. Sequencing used immunoSEQ multiplex PCR; TCRdb keeps in-frame clones, though not all of them. This table holds under 250,000 clones, about four fifths found once. Source material: PBMCs or T cells enriched from blood (not recorded which). These receptors came from a woman aged 50 to 60 with acute COVID-19. CDR3s include the opening cysteine and the closing phenylalanine or tryptophan. The D gene is left open where the match is weak. Clone sizes are given selectively: once, few, many, or a class where the clone is expanded.

TRBV29-1	TRBJ2-3	TRBD1	NA	TGCAGCGTACTCAGGGACAGGGACCACACAGATACGCAGTATTTT	CSVLRDRDHTDTQYF
TRBV11-2	TRBJ1-6	NA	NA	TGTGCCAGCAGCTTCCGGACAGAAGCAAATTCACCCCTCCACTTT	CASSFRTEANSPLHF
TRBV28	TRBJ2-1	TRBD1	many	TGTGCCAGCAGCCTTACAGGGGAACCCTACAATGAGCAGTTCTTC	CASSLTGEPYNEQFF
TRBV7-2	TRBJ2-5	NA	few	TGTGCCAGCAGCCCTATGACACCGACCCAGTACTTC	CASSPMTPTQYF
TRBV5-5	TRBJ1-6	NA	NA	TGTGCCAGCAGCTTGGCCCCCCAGGGAACCCTCCACTTT	CASSLAPQGTLHF
TRBV28	TRBJ2-2	TRBD2	NA	TGTGCCAGCAGTTCCCCGGGACTAGCGGGCACACGAGCCCGGCACACCGGGGAGCTGTTTTTT	CASSSPGLAGTRARHTGELFF
TRBV6-2/TRBV6-3	TRBJ2-7	TRBD2	NA	TGTGCCAGCAGCAACGGGAGGGCCGTTTACGAGCAGTACTTC	CASSNGRAVYEQYF
TRBV11-3	TRBJ2-3	TRBD1	NA	TGTGCCAGCAGCGACCCCGGGACAGGGGTCCCAGATACGCAGTATTTT	CASSDPGTGVPDTQYF
TRBV6-5	TRBJ2-3	NA	NA	TGTGCCAGCACCCCGAGGGGGGGGGCAGATACGCAGTATTTT	CASTPRGGADTQYF
TRBV7-2	TRBJ1-4	NA	once	TGTGCCAGCAGCTTAGGGGGAGGGCCTAATGAAAAACTGTTTTTT	CASSLGGGPNEKLFF
TRBV28	TRBJ1-2	NA	NA	TGTGCCAGCAGGGACTCGGGAAGGGGCTACACCTTC	CASRDSGRGYTF
TRBV6-6	TRBJ2-4	NA	NA	TGTGCCAGCAGTTTCCAGGGGGGACTAGCCAAAAACATTCAGTACTTC	CASSFQGGLAKNIQYF
TRBV6-2/TRBV6-3	TRBJ2-3	NA	NA	TGTGCCAGCAGCGGGAGCGGAGATACGCAGTATTTT	CASSGSGDTQYF
TRBV28	TRBJ1-1	NA	NA	TGTGCCAGCAGTTTAGGTGTTAGGGGGGGAGGGAACACTGAAGCTTTCTTT	CASSLGVRGGGNTEAFF
TRBV28	TRBJ2-1	TRBD2	NA	TGTGCCAGCAAGACTAGCGGGTTTTACAATGAGCAGTTCTTC	CASKTSGFYNEQFF